This T cell receptor (beta chain) was identified during a study of blood T cell repertoires in COVID-19. Whole-study context: From T cells, B-cell-depleted T cells, or PBMCs came the material, which was cDNA or gDNA.

The V end was cut by 0 bases, the J end by 7 bases, with 9 bases between. CDR1 and CDR2 from the germline V gene are SGHTA and FQGNSA. The CDR3 has 14 amino acids. Authors' data handling: It was from reference gene primer amplification that nucleated cell counts were estimated. Libraries were prepared by immunoSEQ multiplex PCR; TCRdb keeps only in-frame clonotypes and omits some of them. V and J calls and clone size are given by that table; D and trimming were obtained from the DNA. Among roughly 500,000 clones listed, approximately 85% were seen once. The V and J genes are TRBV7-2 and TRBJ2-2; D not resolved. The clonotype was recovered from a human donor in a cohort sampled during active COVID-19. The specimen sequenced was peripheral blood. Here the CDR3 reads CASSLAATGGELFF. As DNA, the CDR3 is TGTGCCAGCAGCTTAGCGGCGACGGGCGGGGAGCTGTTTTTT.